This T cell receptor beta chain was profiled in a study of blood T cell repertoires in COVID-19. Overall study: The origin of the acute and convalescent COVID-19 samples was the United States, Italy and Spain. The analysed material was cDNA or gDNA that came from T cells, B-cell-depleted T cells, or PBMCs.

In the source study's methods: Cell counts per sample came from amplifying reference gene primers. Repertoires were generated with immunoSEQ multiplex PCR, while TCRdb's copy carries only in-frame clones and drops some. For V, J and clone size, that table is used; D and trimming come from the DNA. The repertoire consists of fewer than 250,000 clones, with approximately 82% occurring once and the leading ten covering under 2%. Germline values: CDR1 SEHNR, CDR2 FQNEAQ (reference sequence). The CDR3 consists of 13 residues. V was pared by 3 bases and J by 10 bases, with 15 bases between. The gene calls are TRBV7-9 and TRBJ1-1; D not certain. Sequencing was carried out using peripheral blood. The TCR originated in a woman aged 80 or older with acute or convalescent COVID-19. This CDR3 is CASSFEGNFGAFF. The CDR3 coding sequence is TGTGCCAGCAGCTTTGAGGGAAATTTCGGAGCTTTCTTT.